The TCR beta chain described here comes from a study of T cell clonality in common variable immunodeficiency. Overall study findings and caveats: CVID subjects showed higher TCRbeta clonality than healthy controls.

The V gene's germline CDR1 is LNHDA and CDR2 SQIVND (reference sequence). The CDR3 totals 15 residues. Germline trimming cut 5 bases from V and 2 bases from J; bases unmatched to any gene: 6. By share, this clone counts as medium-sized. No antigen is known for it. With the read ending 3 residues before the CDR3 end, the germline J gene is used to fill in that end. Each donor provided about 5 to 9 ml of heparinized whole blood. Assay used: immunoSEQ multiplex PCR; TCRdb lists only in-frame clones, some missing. Altogether about 47,000 clones were found in the sample, and no singletons occur. The J gene is TRBJ2-3, the V gene TRBV19; 8 nucleotides match TRBD1. Source material: peripheral blood mononuclear cells. The sequence was collected from a person aged 18 to 70 in good health. The sequenced part of the CDR3 DNA is TGTGCCAGTAGTCTACGGACAGGGAACACAGATACG. Translation gives CASSLRTGNTDT. Given in full, the CDR3 is CASSLRTGNTDTQYF.